The subject of this entry is one T cell receptor (beta chain). Its antigen remains unidentified. The data were obtained in a study of a mutant IDH1 vaccine in newly diagnosed glioma. Study overall: Patients received vaccination from 4-6 weeks after radiotherapy alone, or with temozolomide cycles. Sex distribution of treated patients was approximately 62% male and roughly 40% female; mean age was 40.4 years. Those enrolled had earlier been treated with radiotherapy, temozolomide, or both, mostly both.

Libraries were prepared by immunoSEQ multiplex PCR; TCRdb keeps only in-frame clonotypes and omits some of them. The sample lists about 40,000 clones; about four fifths were seen once. The V gene end was trimmed by 0 bases and the J gene end by 6 bases; junction bases not matched to a gene: 8. Germline V gene sequence: CDR1 SGDLS, CDR2 YYNGEE. This CDR3 is 15 amino acids long. As to time point: week 11, during vaccination. Each dose of the vaccine consisted of 300 ug of mutant IDH1 20-mer peptide, with topical imiquimod. Each donor presented with a new WHO grade 3 or 4 astrocytoma that tested IDH1-mutant and showed ATRX loss.

The chain couples TRBV9 to TRBJ2-5, with 7 nucleotides matching TRBD2. The clonotype was recovered from a woman in her twenties or thirties with glioma. Some clones in this sample may be carry-over from other donors' samples. Sequencing used peripheral blood mononuclear cells (PBMCs), obtained from a glioma patient whose treatment included an IDH1 peptide vaccine. For the CDR3, the DNA is TGTGCCAGCAGCGTAGCACCTCGGGAGGAGCAGACCCAGTACTTC. The encoded protein is CASSVAPREEQTQYF. Based on the CDR3 plus reference TRBV9 and TRBJ2-5, the full variable domain is DSGVTQTPKHLITATGQRVTLRCSPRSGDLSVYWYQQSLDQGLQFLIQYYNGEERAKGNILERFSAQQFPDLHSELNLSSLELGDSALYFCASSVAPREEQTQYFGPGTRLLVL.